The entry below gives a single TCR beta chain sequence along with its context. As yet, its antigen is unknown. This entry is derived from a study of cytomegalovirus exposure and HLA in healthy donors. General study results and limits: CMV antigen specificity was confirmed in vitro for a few CMV-associated chains. Some TCR beta chains (roughly 160 of them) were listed as cytomegalovirus-associated. Being productive about 90% or about 30% of the time was typical of most TCR beta V segments in an earlier analysis.

CDR3 size: 15 residues. Trimming took off 1 base at V and 2 bases at J, with 12 bases between the two ends. CDR1 is LGHNA and CDR2 is YNFKEQ in the germline V gene. The PCR had 60 Vbeta and 13 Jbeta primers. Only in-frame clones appear in the TCRdb table, and some are missing; sequencing was by immunoSEQ multiplex PCR. The top ten hold approximately 1.5% of the sample, which has more than 150,000 clones, more than 60% seen once. The chain carries TRBV4-2 and TRBJ2-7, with a tentative D call TRBD1 (5 bases). Sequencing was performed on PBMCs. The TCR comes from a young man in good health and CMV-seronegative. The CDR3 protein is CASSQAGAGTYEQYF. CDR3 nucleotide sequence: TGTGCCAGCAGCCAAGCTGGGGCAGGGACCTACGAGCAGTACTTC.